This TCR beta chain was sequenced for a study of CD8 T cells in Susac syndrome (dated by TCRdb to the late 2010s). Regarding the research as a whole: The study used repertoire sequencing to test whether antigen drove CD8+ T cell activation and differentiation in Susac syndrome. Clonality of the CD8+ T cell repertoire was compared between over ten healthy donors, approximately 14 Susac syndrome patients and roughly 15 multiple sclerosis patients.

RNA was extracted using the RNeasy kit, and roughly 0.5 to 1 microgram was reverse transcribed with random hexamers. TCR beta CDR3 regions were amplified with the immunoSEQ multiplex PCR assay covering 54 Vbeta and 13 Jbeta segments. To correct PCR amplification bias, a synthetic template baseline was used for both primer optimization and computational correction. Under the source paper's analysis protocol: Reads were annotated to V, D and J genes per IMGT and analyzed with immunoSEQ Analyzer, keeping only productive sequences. To calculate clonality, Shannon entropy was normalized by log2 of the number of productive unique sequences and then subtracted from one. For each patient and control, public and private clones were evaluated among the 100 most prevalent clones. A clone was defined as Susac-specific if it was absent from the healthy and MS cohorts, from roughly 980 published viral clones and from other ImmuneACCESS disease sequences. TCRdb reworked the public reads: Q25 trimming with fastp, MiXCR clone assembly, productive beta chains retained. Rows merge per CDR3 protein into single entries with the most common DNA and genes. The V and J calls were determined by TCRdb, not by the authors. The sample records 350,000 to 550,000 distinct CDR3 sequences, 85% of which are singletons. Around 0.12% of the sample lies in the top ten.

The research as a whole found: The number of individuals in the TCR sequencing and HLA analysis was acknowledged as relatively small.

In the case of this clonotype: No cognate antigen has been identified for it. Per-base qualities were not stored, and no clone one base away is much larger.

CDR1 MGHRA and CDR2 YSYEKL were looked up in the germline V gene. The CDR3 contains 16 residues, cysteine and phenylalanine counted. The retained sequence is limited to the CDR3, 48 bases, with the frame set at the first base. Unmatched junction bases come to 10, with V trimmed by 5 bases and J by 6 bases. High-throughput TCR beta sequencing profiled peripheral blood CD8+ and CD4+ T cells from healthy donors, Susac syndrome patients and multiple sclerosis patients. Treatment-naive patients with stable or active relapsing-remitting disease fulfilling revised McDonald criteria were used as multiple sclerosis controls. CD8+ TEMRA cells were enriched by FACS, while bulk CD8+ and CD4+ T cells were purified by magnetic negative isolation. Blood was collected in EDTA tubes and processed within 24 hours, with PBMCs isolated through density gradient centrifugation. PBMCs intended for TCR sequencing were frozen in liquid nitrogen and were later thawed in a 37 degrees C water bath. The sorted or isolated CD4+, CD8+ and CD8+ TEMRA cells reached a purity of at least 90%.

The chain is encoded by TRBV4-1 joined to TRBJ2-2, with 9 junctional bases fitting TRBD1. This sequence originates from a human donor with multiple sclerosis. Sequencing was done on a sample of CD8+ T cells from PBMCs. CDR3 reads: CASSSTGGRVPGELFF. The DNA is TGCGCCAGCAGCTCCACAGGGGGCCGGGTCCCCGGGGAGCTGTTTTTT.